This T cell receptor (beta chain) was retrieved from a study of T cells in Graves' hyperthyroidism and ophthalmopathy. This clonotype appeared once. Amplification yielded TCR beta CDR3 regions, with RNA transcripts as the source. Initially, a first-round RT-PCR of the TCR CDR3 employed the HTBI primer set. Via MiXCR, TCRdb re-called the multiplex PCR reads, giving one row per CDR3 protein. Here the sample spans 490,000 or so distinct CDR3 sequences, 40% to 50% being singletons. Germline CDR1 reads SNHLY; CDR2 reads FYNNEI. This CDR3 is built from 14 residues. J was trimmed by 2 bases and V by 5 bases; bases with no gene match: 2.

The J gene is TRBJ2-1, the V gene TRBV2, with TRBD2 matching over 8 bases. Sequencing input: peripheral blood or thyroid tissue (not recorded which). The sequence came from an adult woman with Graves' disease, either hyperthyroidism or ophthalmopathy (not recorded which). CDR3 sequence reads: CASSKLAAYNEQFF. The CDR3 region has the DNA TGTGCCAGCAGTAAACTAGCGGCCTACAATGAGCAGTTCTTC.